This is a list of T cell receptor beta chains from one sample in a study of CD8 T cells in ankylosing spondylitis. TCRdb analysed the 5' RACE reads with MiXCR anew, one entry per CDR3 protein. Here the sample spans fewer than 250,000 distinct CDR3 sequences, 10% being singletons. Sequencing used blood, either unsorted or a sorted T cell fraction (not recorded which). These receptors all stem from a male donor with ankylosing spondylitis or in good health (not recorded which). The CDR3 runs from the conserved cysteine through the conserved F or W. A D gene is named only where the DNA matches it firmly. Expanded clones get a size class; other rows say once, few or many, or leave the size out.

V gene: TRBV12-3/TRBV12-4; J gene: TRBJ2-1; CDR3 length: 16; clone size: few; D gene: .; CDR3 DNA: TGTGCCAGCACCTTAGGAGAGGAGGGGCTCGGGAATGAGCAGTTCTTC; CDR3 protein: CASTLGEEGLGNEQFF
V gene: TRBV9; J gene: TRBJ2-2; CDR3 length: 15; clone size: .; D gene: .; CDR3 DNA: TGTGCCAGCAGCCCCTATGGCTCGATCACCGGGGAGCTGTTTTTT; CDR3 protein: CASSPYGSITGELFF
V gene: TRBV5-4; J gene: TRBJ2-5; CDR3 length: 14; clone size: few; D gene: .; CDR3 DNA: TGTGCCAGCAGCTTGCGGGATAAACAAGAGACCCAGTACTTC; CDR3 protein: CASSLRDKQETQYF
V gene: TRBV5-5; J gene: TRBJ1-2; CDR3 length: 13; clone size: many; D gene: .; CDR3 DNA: TGTGCCAGCAGCTTGGGGCAGGCAGGAGGCTACACCTTC; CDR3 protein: CASSLGQAGGYTF
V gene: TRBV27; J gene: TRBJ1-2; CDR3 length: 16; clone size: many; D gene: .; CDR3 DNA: TGTGCCAGCAGTTTCATTCGGGACGCGGGGCTCTATGGCTACACCTTC; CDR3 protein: CASSFIRDAGLYGYTF
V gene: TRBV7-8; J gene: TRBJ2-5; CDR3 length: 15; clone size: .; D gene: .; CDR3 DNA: TGTGCCAGCAGCTTATTGCTGGGATTTCAAGAGACCCAGTACTTC; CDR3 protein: CASSLLLGFQETQYF
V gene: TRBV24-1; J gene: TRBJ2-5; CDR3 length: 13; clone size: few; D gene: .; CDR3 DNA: TGTGCCACCGGGTCCGGGGGACAAGAGACCCAGTACTTC; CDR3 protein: CATGSGGQETQYF
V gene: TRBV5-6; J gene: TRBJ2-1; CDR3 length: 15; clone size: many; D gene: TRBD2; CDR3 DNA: TGTGCCAGCAGTTGGAGCGGGGTCTCCTACAATGAGCAGTTCTTC; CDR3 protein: CASSWSGVSYNEQFF
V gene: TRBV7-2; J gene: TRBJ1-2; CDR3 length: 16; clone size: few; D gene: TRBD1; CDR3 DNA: TGTGCCAGCAGCTTAGGGGGTACAGGGGCCGACTATGGCTACACCTTC; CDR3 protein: CASSLGGTGADYGYTF
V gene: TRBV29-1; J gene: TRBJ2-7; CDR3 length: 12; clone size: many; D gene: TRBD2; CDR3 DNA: TGCAGCGTTTCTAGCGGGGGTAACGAGCAGTACTTC; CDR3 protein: CSVSSGGNEQYF
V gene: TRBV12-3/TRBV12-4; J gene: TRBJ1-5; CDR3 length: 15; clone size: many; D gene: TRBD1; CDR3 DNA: TGTGCCAGCAGTTTCGATGACAGGGTGCGCTTGCCCCAGCATTTT; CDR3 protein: CASSFDDRVRLPQHF
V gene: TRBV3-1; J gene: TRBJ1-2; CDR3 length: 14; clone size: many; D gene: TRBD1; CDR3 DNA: TGTGCCAGCAGCCAAACGGACAGGGCCTATGGCTACACCTTC; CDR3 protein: CASSQTDRAYGYTF
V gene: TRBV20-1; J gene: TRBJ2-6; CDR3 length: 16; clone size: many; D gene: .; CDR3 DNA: TGCAGTGCTAGAGACCCGGGGTTCACTGGGGCCAACGTCCTGACTTTC; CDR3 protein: CSARDPGFTGANVLTF
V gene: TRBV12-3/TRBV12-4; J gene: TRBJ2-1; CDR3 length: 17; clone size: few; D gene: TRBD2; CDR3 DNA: TGTGCCAGCAGTCCCTCGAGTGGAGCGGGGGGCAACCATGAGCAGTTCTTC; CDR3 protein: CASSPSSGAGGNHEQFF
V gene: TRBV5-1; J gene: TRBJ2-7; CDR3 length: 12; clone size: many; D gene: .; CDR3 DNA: TGCGCCAGCAGCTTGAGTCCTCACGAGCAGTACTTC; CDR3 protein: CASSLSPHEQYF
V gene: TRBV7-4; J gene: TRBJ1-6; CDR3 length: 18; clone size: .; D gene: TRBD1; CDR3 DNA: TGTGCCTGCACCCTCGGGACAGCGGGAAGCTCCTATAATTCACCCCTCCACTTT; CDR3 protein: CACTLGTAGSSYNSPLHF
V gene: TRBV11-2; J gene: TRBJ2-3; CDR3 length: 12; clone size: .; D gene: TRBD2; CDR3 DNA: TGTGCCAGCAGTGTAGCGGGTTATACGCAGTATTTT; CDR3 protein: CASSVAGYTQYF
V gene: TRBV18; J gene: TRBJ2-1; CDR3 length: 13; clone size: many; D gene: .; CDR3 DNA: TGTGCCAGCTCACCACTGACGAACAATGAGCAGTTCTTC; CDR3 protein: CASSPLTNNEQFF
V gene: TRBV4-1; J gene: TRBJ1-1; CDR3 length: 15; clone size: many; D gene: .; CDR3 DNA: TGCGCCAGCAGCCAAGATAGTAGTACGCTCACTGAAGCTTTCTTT; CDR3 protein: CASSQDSSTLTEAFF
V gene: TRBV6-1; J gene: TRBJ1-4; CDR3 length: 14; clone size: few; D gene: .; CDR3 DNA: TGTGCCAGCAGCGACCCGGGGCGTAATGAAAAACTGTTTTTT; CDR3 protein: CASSDPGRNEKLFF
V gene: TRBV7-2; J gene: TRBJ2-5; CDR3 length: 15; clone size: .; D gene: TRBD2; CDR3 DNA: TGTGCCAGCCTCCCCTACGGGGGGGCCGGAGAGACCCAGTACTTC; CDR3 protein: CASLPYGGAGETQYF
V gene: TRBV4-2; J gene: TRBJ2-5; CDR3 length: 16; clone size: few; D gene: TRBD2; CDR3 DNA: TGTGCCAGCAGCCAAGATTTACTAGCGGGGGGTAAGACCCAGTACTTC; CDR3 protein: CASSQDLLAGGKTQYF
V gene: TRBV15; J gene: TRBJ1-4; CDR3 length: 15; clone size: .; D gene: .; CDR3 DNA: TGTGCCACCAGCAGAGCGACGGCCCTGGGGGAAAAACTGTTTTTT; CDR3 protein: CATSRATALGEKLFF
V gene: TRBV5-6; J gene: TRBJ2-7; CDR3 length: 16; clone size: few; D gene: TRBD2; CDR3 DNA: TGTGCCAGCTCCGAGAGAGGTAGCGGGGGGTCCTACGAGCAGTACTTC; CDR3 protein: CASSERGSGGSYEQYF
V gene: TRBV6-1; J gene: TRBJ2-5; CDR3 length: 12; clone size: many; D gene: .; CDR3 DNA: TGTGCCAGCAAGCAGGGTCAAGAGACCCAGTACTTC; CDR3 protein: CASKQGQETQYF
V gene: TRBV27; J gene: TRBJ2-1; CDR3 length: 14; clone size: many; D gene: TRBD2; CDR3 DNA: TGTGCCAGCACTCCGGGAGGGTCCTACAATGAGCAGTTCTTC; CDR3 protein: CASTPGGSYNEQFF
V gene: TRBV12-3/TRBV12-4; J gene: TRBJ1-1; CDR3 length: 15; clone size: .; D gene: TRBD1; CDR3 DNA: TGTGCCAGCAGTTCGACAGGGGGCGCCGTCACTGAAGCTTTCTTT; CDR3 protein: CASSSTGGAVTEAFF
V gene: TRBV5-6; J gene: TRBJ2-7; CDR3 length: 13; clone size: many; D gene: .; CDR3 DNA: TGTGCCAGCAGCTTGGTTCTGTGGAGCGAGCAGTACTTC; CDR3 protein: CASSLVLWSEQYF
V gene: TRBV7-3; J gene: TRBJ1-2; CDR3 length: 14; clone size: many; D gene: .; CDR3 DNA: TGTGCCAGCAGCTTAACCGCGGCAGGGGATGGCTACACCTTC; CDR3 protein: CASSLTAAGDGYTF
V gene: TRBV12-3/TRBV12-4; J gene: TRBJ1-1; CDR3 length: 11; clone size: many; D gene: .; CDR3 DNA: TGTGCCAGCAGTTGGGGGACTGAAGCTTTCTTT; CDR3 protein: CASSWGTEAFF
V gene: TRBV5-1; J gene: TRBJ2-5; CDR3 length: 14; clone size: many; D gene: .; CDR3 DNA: TGCGCCAGCAGCTTGGATGCGCTCCAAGAGACCCAGTACTTC; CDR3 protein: CASSLDALQETQYF